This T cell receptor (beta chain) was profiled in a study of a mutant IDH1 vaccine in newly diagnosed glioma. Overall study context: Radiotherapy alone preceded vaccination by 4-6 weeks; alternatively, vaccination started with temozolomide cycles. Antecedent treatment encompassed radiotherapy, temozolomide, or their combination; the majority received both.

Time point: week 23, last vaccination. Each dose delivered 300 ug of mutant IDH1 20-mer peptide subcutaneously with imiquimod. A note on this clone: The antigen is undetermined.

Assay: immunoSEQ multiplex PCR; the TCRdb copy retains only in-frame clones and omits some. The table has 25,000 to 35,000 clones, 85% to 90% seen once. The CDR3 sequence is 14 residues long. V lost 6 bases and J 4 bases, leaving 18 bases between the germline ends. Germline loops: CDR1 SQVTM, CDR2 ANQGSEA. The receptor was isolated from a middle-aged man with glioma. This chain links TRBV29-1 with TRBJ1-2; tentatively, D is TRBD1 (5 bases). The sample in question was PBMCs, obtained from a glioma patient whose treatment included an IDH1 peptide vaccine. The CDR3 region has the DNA TGCAGCGTCTTTCCCGGGGGGGTGAGCTATGGCTACACCTTC. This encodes CSVFPGGVSYGYTF.